These 26 T cell receptor beta chains came from one sample sequenced in a study of breast tumors, draining lymph nodes, adjacent tissues (dated by TCRdb to the mid-2010s). The library came from multiplex PCR. TCRdb lists the instrument as Illumina HiSeq 2000. TCRdb reprocessing: public reads trimmed at Q25 with fastp, clones called with MiXCR, in-frame beta chains kept. Each entry is one CDR3 protein sequence, shown with its most common DNA and genes. This sample gives about 140,000 distinct CDR3 sequences in total; 30% to 35% of them show up just once. 2.3% of the sample is taken by the ten largest. The lymph node samples were taken from the axillary draining lymph nodes of breast cancer patients. Material: axillary lymph node tissue. Receptor source: a female donor with breast cancer. Some clones in this sample may be carry-over from other donors' samples.

The CDR3 region is CSARDWGPKNIQYF. Here the CDR3 DNA reads TGCAGTGCTAGAGATTGGGGCCCCAAAAACATTCAGTACTTC. The V call is TRBV20-1, the J call TRBJ2-4, with a tentative D call TRBD1 (5 bases). CDR1 and CDR2 from the germline V gene are DFQATT and SNEGSKA (reference sequence). With 0 bases removed from V and 2 bases from J, the gap between germline ends came to 8 bases. This CDR3 has 14 residues.

Notes on this clonotype: At one of its ends the junction is not consistent with the germline gene, which may arise from a read error. The rearrangement links TRBV14 to TRBJ1-4; tentatively, D is TRBD1 (5 bases). Germline assignment: CDR1 SGHDN and CDR2 FVKESK. This CDR3 has 16 amino acids. CDR3 in DNA: TGTGCCAGCGGCCGCTTCGGGGGTGCAACTAATGAAAAGCTGTTTTTT. Translated: CASGRFGGATNEKLFF.

In this sample, this clonotype turned up once. The rearrangement links TRBV20-1 to TRBJ2-7, with a weak D call TRBD2 (6 bases). CDR1 is DFQATT and CDR2 is SNEGSKA in the germline V gene (reference sequence). The germline V and J ends were trimmed by 1 base and 0 bases, with 7 bases remaining between them. The CDR3 is 13 residues long. As DNA, the CDR3 is TGCAGTGCTAGAGGGGACTTCTCCTACGAGCAGTACTTC. This sequence encodes CSARGDFSYEQYF.

This clonotype was observed at least ten times. V is TRBV2 and J is TRBJ2-7; no reliable D call. The ends were cut back, 6 bases at V and 7 bases at J, with 16 bases in the middle. The CDR3 has 13 residues. Germline values: CDR1 SNHLY, CDR2 FYNNEI. The CDR3 nucleotides read TGTGCCAGCAGACCCCCCCGACCGACTGAGCAGTACTTC. Its translation is CASRPPRPTEQYF.

This chain links TRBV29-1 with TRBJ1-2; TRBD1 agrees at 8 bases. Germline CDR1 reads SQVTM; CDR2 reads ANQGSEA. The CDR3 has 13 amino acids. J gave up 8 bases and V 7 bases, and 12 bases lay outside the gene matches. Here the CDR3 DNA reads TGCAGCGGCCGGACAGGGCTAACAGGAGGCTACACCTTC. Encoded protein: CSGRTGLTGGYTF. The full variable domain, its missing parts supplied by reference TRBV29-1 and TRBJ1-2, is SAVISQKPSRDICQRGTSLTIQCQVDSQVTMMFWYRQQPGQSLTLIATANQGSEATYESGFVIDKFPISRPNLTFSTLTVSNMSPEDSSIYLCSGRTGLTGGYTFGSGTRLTVV.

This clonotype occurred once. The rearrangement links TRBV7-9 to TRBJ1-1; D might be TRBD1 (5 bases). Germline-derived CDR1 and CDR2 are SEHNR and FQNEAQ (reference sequence). The V and J ends lost 3 bases and 7 bases respectively, with 9 bases between them. CDR3 length: 12 amino acids. In nucleotides, the CDR3 is TGTGCCAGCAGCTTGATGGGGGGTGAAGCTTTCTTT. It yields the protein CASSLMGGEAFF.

This rearrangement joins TRBV6-1 to TRBJ1-2; D uncertain. The length of the CDR3 is 18 residues. Trimming stripped 6 bases from V and 3 bases from J, with 26 bases between. In germline, CDR1 is MNHNS, CDR2 SASEGT. The CDR3 sequence: CASRWGESSYEQYYGYTF. The CDR3 bases are TGTGCCAGCAGATGGGGAGAGAGCTCCTACGAGCAGTACTATGGCTACACCTTC.

The rearrangement uses TRBV6-4 and TRBJ2-1; 8 bases are a match to TRBD2. V trimming: 6 bases; J trimming: 8 bases; junction bases outside the gene matches: 12. The CDR3 loop spans 15 amino acids. The germline CDR1 and CDR2 sequences are MRHNA and SNTAGT. The CDR3 sequence is CASSPRGGEFYEQFF. The CDR3 nucleotides read TGTGCCAGCAGCCCCCGGGGGGGAGAATTCTATGAGCAGTTCTTC.

CDR3 DNA sequence: TGTGCCAGCAGCTCGGGACAGTCTCGCTATGGCTACACCTTC. It is translated as CASSSGQSRYGYTF. The chain links TRBV5-6 to TRBJ1-2, with TRBD1 matching 7 bases. Germline CDR1 is SGHDT and CDR2 is YYEEEE. The V gene end was trimmed by 3 bases and the J gene end by 4 bases; junction bases not matched to a gene: 6. The CDR3 loop spans 14 amino acids.

This clonotype showed up many times. The rearrangement links TRBV13 to TRBJ2-5; a weak D match, TRBD1 (6 bases). There are 14 residues in the CDR3. CDR1 and CDR2 from the germline V gene are PRHDT and FYEKMQ (reference sequence). V was cut by 2 bases and J by 5 bases, with 12 bases left in between. CDR3 nucleotides: TGTGCCAGCAGCTTACGACAGGCCCAGGAGACCCAGTACTTC. Protein product: CASSLRQAQETQYF.

The chain links TRBV10-3 to TRBJ1-1, with D unclear. This CDR3 is built from 13 residues. In germline, CDR1 is ENHRY, CDR2 SYGVKD. V gave up 4 bases and J gave up 1 base, with 7 bases separating them. The CDR3 DNA reads TGTGCCATCAGTGTGAACGGGAACACTGAAGCTTTCTTT. Amino acid sequence: CAISVNGNTEAFF.

With respect to this clonotype: It may be a read error: a sequence one base away is much more abundant. The rearrangement links TRBV30 to TRBJ1-2, with 7 bases matching TRBD1. Losses at the gene ends were 3 bases for V and 8 bases for J; bases not matched to a gene: 15. The CDR3 totals 15 residues. Germline V gene sequence: CDR1 GTSNPN, CDR2 SVGIG (reference sequence). CDR3: CAWRGYGTVYFGYTF. CDR3 nucleotides: TGTGCCTGGAGGGGATACGGGACAGTCTATTTCGGCTACACCTTC.

The table lists this clonotype with many counts. This chain connects TRBV20-1 to TRBJ2-7; TRBD1 might be the D (6 bases). V gave up 6 bases and J gave up 6 bases, with 21 bases separating them. The length of the CDR3 is 14 residues. Germline assignment: CDR1 DFQATT and CDR2 SNEGSKA (reference sequence). In nucleotides, the CDR3 is TGCAGTGCCCTGACCCGGCAGGGGTTGGGCGAGCAGTACTTC. Protein: CSALTRQGLGEQYF.

This clonotype was recorded many times. CDR3 DNA sequence: TGTGCCAGCAGCCGTCCCACCAGTGCAGATACGCAGTATTTT. It codes for CASSRPTSADTQYF. The rearrangement uses TRBV6-2 or TRBV6-3 and TRBJ2-3, with D unclear. Germline V CDR1 and CDR2: MNHEY, SVGEGT. Trimming stripped 6 bases from V and 4 bases from J, with 14 bases between. This CDR3 has 14 amino acids.

Regarding this clonotype: A much larger clone differs by one base, so this may be a read error. V usage is TRBV12-3 or TRBV12-4 and J usage is TRBJ1-5; D unresolved. The CDR3 runs to 13 residues. Trimming took off 3 bases at V and 12 bases at J, with 15 bases between the two ends. The CDR3 here is CASSFALDRGQHF. In nucleotides, the CDR3 is TGTGCCAGCAGTTTCGCGCTTGACCGCGGCCAGCATTTT.

Turning to this clonotype: This may arise from a read error, as a much more abundant clone is one base away. V and J are TRBV3-1 and TRBJ2-5, with D perhaps assigned TRBD1 or TRBD2 (6 bases each). The CDR3 runs 16 residues. Germline loops: CDR1 LGHDT, CDR2 YNNKEL (reference sequence). Trimming took 4 bases from V and 7 from J, leaving 22 bases between them. This chain's CDR3 is CASSPGSRGGRGTQYF. The CDR3 region has the DNA TGTGCCAGCAGCCCTGGGAGCCGAGGGGGGCGGGGGACCCAGTACTTC.

As to this clonotype: This could be a read error, since a much larger clone is one nucleotide away. This sequence joins TRBV30 and TRBJ1-2, with TRBD1 matching over 8 bases. The germline V gene has CDR1 GTSNPN and CDR2 SVGIG (reference sequence). Germline trimming cut 4 bases from V and 7 bases from J; bases unmatched to any gene: 5. This CDR3 has 12 amino acids. For the CDR3, the DNA is TGTGCCTGGATCAGGGGGCTATCTGGCTACACCTTC. It translates to CAWIRGLSGYTF.

This clonotype was seen repeatedly, ten times or more. The V call is TRBV7-8, the J call TRBJ2-7; maybe TRBD2 (5 bases). Germline lookup yields CDR1 SGHVS and CDR2 FQNEAQ. V was cut by 2 bases and J by 4 bases, with 12 bases left in between. The CDR3 runs to 14 residues. CDR3 coding DNA: TGTGCCAGCAGCTTAAGCGGTGTAGGATACGAGCAGTACGTC. Translated: CASSLSGVGYEQYV.

The table lists this clonotype with many counts. This chain connects TRBV6-6 to TRBJ1-2; D gene ambiguous. V was cut by 6 bases and J by 4 bases, with 12 bases left in between. Looked up from germline, CDR1 is MNHNY and CDR2 is SVGAGI (reference sequence). The CDR3 extends over 13 amino acids. The CDR3 sequence: CASRSSDFYGYTF. The DNA of the CDR3 is TGTGCCAGCAGGTCCAGCGACTTCTATGGCTACACCTTC.

Many counts were recorded for this clonotype. The V gene is TRBV19, the J gene TRBJ2-7; D ambiguous. Trimming stripped 4 bases from V and 3 bases from J, with 16 bases between. There are 15 residues in the CDR3. Germline CDR1 and CDR2: LNHDA and SQIVND (reference sequence). The CDR3 coding sequence is TGTGCCAGTAGTACACTTGACCCGCTCCTCTACGAGCAGTACGTC. Translation gives CASSTLDPLLYEQYV.

A remark on this clonotype: This clone may be a read error of a much larger clone one base away. The chain has TRBV3-1 and TRBJ1-2; a weak D match, TRBD1 (5 bases). The CDR3 has 15 amino acids. Germline values: CDR1 LGHDT, CDR2 YNNKEL (reference sequence). Written as DNA, the CDR3 is TGTCCCAGCAGCCCCACGGGGGACCAGTACTATGGCTACACCTTC. Translated: CPSSPTGDQYYGYTF.

As to this clonotype: No conserved phenylalanine or tryptophan is present at the end of the CDR3, so a read error is the likely explanation. V gene TRBV6-5 combines with J gene TRBJ1-2, with D perhaps matching TRBD1 (5 bases). This CDR3 contains 14 residues. The V end was cut by 2 bases, the J end by 7 bases, with 14 bases between. Germline V CDR1 and CDR2: MNHEY, SVGAGI. The CDR3 spells CASSYDQGRTGYTL. The CDR3 DNA reads as TGTGCCAGCAGTTACGACCAGGGCAGGACTGGCTACACCCTC.

Worth noting for this clonotype: Mismatch with germline at one junction end may stem from a read error. The chain combines TRBV29-1 with TRBJ1-3; D unclear. The CDR3 spans 14 residues. Germline V gene data show CDR1 as SQVTM and CDR2 as ANQGSEA. The CDR3 sequence: CSVVGELDRNTIYF. As DNA, the CDR3 is TGTAGCGTTGTGGGAGAACTGGATCGGAACACCATATATTTT. The complete variable domain, with remaining parts taken from reference TRBV29-1 and TRBJ1-3, reads SAVISQKPSRDICQRGTSLTIQCQVDSQVTMMFWYRQQPGQSLTLIATANQGSEATYESGFVIDKFPISRPNLTFSTLTVSNMSPEDSSIYLCSVVGELDRNTIYFGEGSWLTVV.

This clonotype was seen many times. At one of its ends the junction is not consistent with the germline gene, which may arise from a read error. J is TRBJ1-4 and V is TRBV6-5; TRBD1 is a possible D gene (5 bases). CDR3 size: 15 residues. Looked up from germline, CDR1 is MNHEY and CDR2 is SVGAGI. The CDR3 DNA reads as TGTGCCAGCAGTCACTCGCGGGGCTTTGGGGAAAAACTGTTTTTT. Translation: CASSHSRGFGEKLFF.

The rearrangement uses TRBV9 and TRBJ1-2; TRBD1 is a possible D gene (6 bases). The V gene's germline CDR1 is SGDLS and CDR2 YYNGEE. V was cut by 1 base and J by 6 bases, with 13 bases left in between. CDR3 length: 14 amino acids. This CDR3 reads CASSVSRGENGYTF. The CDR3 nucleotides read TGTGCCAGCAGCGTAAGCAGGGGTGAGAATGGCTACACCTTC.

This clonotype appeared many times. V gene TRBV7-2 combines with J gene TRBJ1-5; D is ambiguous. CDR1 and CDR2 (germline): SGHTA, FQGNSA. This CDR3 region has 13 residues. V lost 1 base and J 7 bases, leaving 8 bases between the germline ends. The CDR3 spells CASSLEGRQPQHF. DNA of the CDR3: TGTGCCAGCAGCTTAGAAGGTCGGCAGCCCCAGCATTTT.